These T cell receptor beta chains were read from a single sample in a study of shared clonotypes between healthy human individuals. Profiling relied on immunoSEQ multiplex PCR, and the TCRdb table lists in-frame clones only, not all of them. The sample includes 2 million to 3 million clones, approximately 90% of them seen just once. What was sequenced was naive CD4+ T cells sorted from blood. The source of these receptors is a man aged 18-30 years in good health. Each CDR3 is given with its conserved first and last residue. Fields, in order: V gene, J gene, CDR3 protein.

V: TRBV5-1; J: TRBJ2-7; CDR3: CASSRRQEEQYF
V: TRBV28; J: TRBJ2-7; CDR3: CASSLFSGPSSYEQYF
V: TRBV5-6; J: TRBJ2-4; CDR3: CASSTGPLRAKNIQYF
V: TRBV19; J: TRBJ2-7; CDR3: CASSPRTDRMQRDF
V: TRBV5-4; J: TRBJ1-6; CDR3: CASSLDKGLYNSPLHF
V: TRBV19; J: TRBJ2-3; CDR3: CASSDGQGHPDTQYF
V: TRBV2; J: TRBJ2-2; CDR3: CASSGGSFTGELFF
V: TRBV21-1; J: TRBJ1-1; CDR3: CASSKVRGRNTEAFF
V: TRBV11-2; J: TRBJ1-3; CDR3: CASSLERAVNGNTIYF
V: TRBV2; J: TRBJ2-7; CDR3: CASSELAEQYF
V: TRBV6-5; J: TRBJ1-1; CDR3: CASSPRQGRAFF
V: TRBV30; J: TRBJ1-1; CDR3: CAWSSLTEAFF
V: TRBV19; J: TRBJ2-1; CDR3: CASSRRLSNEQFF
V: TRBV9; J: TRBJ2-6; CDR3: CASSPRTGNSGANVLTF
V: TRBV11-2; J: TRBJ2-7; CDR3: CASSLALAGALSYEQYF
V: TRBV2; J: TRBJ2-3; CDR3: CASIGIAGGTDTQYF
V: TRBV29-1; J: TRBJ2-5; CDR3: CSVQLLAGNGETQYF
V: TRBV27; J: TRBJ2-3; CDR3: CASTSPGGGAGDTQYF
V: TRBV7-2; J: TRBJ2-7; CDR3: CASSFGHSRGHEQYF
V: TRBV1; J: TRBJ2-3; CDR3: CTSIHTRRESTDTQYF
V: TRBV6-1; J: TRBJ2-3; CDR3: CASTFGGTQYF
V: TRBV5-6; J: TRBJ2-3; CDR3: CASSLLGDSSTDTQYF
V: TRBV28; J: TRBJ1-5; CDR3: CASSLARQGISNQPQHF
V: TRBV5-1; J: TRBJ2-5; CDR3: CASSLNSGGETQYF
V: TRBV5-1; J: TRBJ1-1; CDR3: CASRGVRGMNTEAFF
V: TRBV18; J: TRBJ1-2; CDR3: CASSPDRNYGYTF
V: TRBV30; J: TRBJ2-6; CDR3: CAWSVFRGQGESGANVLTF
V: TRBV18; J: TRBJ1-5; CDR3: CASSKGGGNQPQHF
V: TRBV10-3; J: TRBJ1-2; CDR3: CAISEQDSNYGYTF
V: TRBV19; J: TRBJ2-3; CDR3: CASSAPRTSGTDTQYF
V: TRBV7-3; J: TRBJ1-5; CDR3: CASSAPTGYPQPQHF
V: TRBV7-8; J: TRBJ2-5; CDR3: CASSLVATQYF
V: TRBV19; J: TRBJ2-4; CDR3: CASRPQGVAKNIQYF
V: TRBV2; J: TRBJ1-6; CDR3: CASSADRTDNNSPLHF
V: TRBV6-6; J: TRBJ1-1; CDR3: CASSYLGANTEAFF
V: TRBV18; J: TRBJ2-3; CDR3: CASSIGGGTDTQYF
V: TRBV28; J: TRBJ1-2; CDR3: CASSQKQGSAGYTF
V: TRBV7-2; J: TRBJ1-2; CDR3: CASSLGRQGVPYGYTF
V: TRBV5-4; J: TRBJ2-7; CDR3: CASSLSGTPYEQYF
V: TRBV5-1; J: TRBJ2-7; CDR3: CASSPGQTTSYEQYF
V: TRBV14; J: TRBJ2-7; CDR3: CASSQVRGQTYEQYF
V: TRBV19; J: TRBJ2-1; CDR3: CASSPPPVAGYNEQFF
V: TRBV10-3; J: TRBJ1-2; CDR3: CAISAGVGYTF
V: TRBV2; J: TRBJ1-5; CDR3: CASRTGGIQPQHF
V: TRBV6-1; J: TRBJ2-3; CDR3: CASSVSSGGPRFTDTQYF
V: TRBV7-8; J: TRBJ2-1; CDR3: CASSPGLAGVREQFF
V: TRBV5-1; J: TRBJ2-3; CDR3: CASSLKPPTGTTDTQYF
V: TRBV6-5; J: TRBJ1-2; CDR3: CASSYWGQGDYGYTF
V: TRBV27; J: TRBJ2-2; CDR3: CASSPQGAGVTGELFF
V: TRBV6-1; J: TRBJ1-2; CDR3: CASGPGRIYGYTF
V: TRBV10-2; J: TRBJ2-5; CDR3: CASNPGLGETQYF
V: TRBV6-5; J: TRBJ2-7; CDR3: CASSYRGLAHYEQYF
V: TRBV2; J: TRBJ2-2; CDR3: CASKGPAGGSNTGELFF